The source of this T cell receptor (beta chain) is a study of blood T cell repertoires in COVID-19. This table comes from immunoSEQ multiplex PCR, and its TCRdb copy is limited to in-frame clones, with some not included. The table shows 120,000 or so clones, with approximately 80% occurring only once. This CDR3 has 14 residues. V shed 5 bases and J shed 4 bases, with 14 bases lying between them. Germline V lookup: CDR1 MNHNY, CDR2 SVGAGI (reference sequence). The sequence was obtained from a man aged 55-75 years with acute or convalescent COVID-19. Input material: peripheral blood. V gene TRBV6-6 combines with J gene TRBJ1-1; D perhaps matches TRBD1 (6 bases). The CDR3 DNA sequence: TGTGCCAGCAGTGACGGGGGGCGAGGCACTGAAGCTTTCTTT. Amino acid sequence: CASSDGGRGTEAFF.